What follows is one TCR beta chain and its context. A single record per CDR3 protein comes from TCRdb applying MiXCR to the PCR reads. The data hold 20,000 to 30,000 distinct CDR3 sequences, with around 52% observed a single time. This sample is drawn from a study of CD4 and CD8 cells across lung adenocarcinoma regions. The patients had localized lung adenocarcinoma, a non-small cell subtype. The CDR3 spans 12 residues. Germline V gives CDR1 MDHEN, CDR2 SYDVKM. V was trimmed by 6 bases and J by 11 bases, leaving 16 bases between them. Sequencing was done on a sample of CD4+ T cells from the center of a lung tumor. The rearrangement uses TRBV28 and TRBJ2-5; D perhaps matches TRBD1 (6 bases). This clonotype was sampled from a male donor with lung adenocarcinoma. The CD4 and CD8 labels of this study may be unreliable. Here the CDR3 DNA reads TGTGCCAGCAGATCACAGGGAATTGAGCAGTACTTC. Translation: CASRSQGIEQYF.